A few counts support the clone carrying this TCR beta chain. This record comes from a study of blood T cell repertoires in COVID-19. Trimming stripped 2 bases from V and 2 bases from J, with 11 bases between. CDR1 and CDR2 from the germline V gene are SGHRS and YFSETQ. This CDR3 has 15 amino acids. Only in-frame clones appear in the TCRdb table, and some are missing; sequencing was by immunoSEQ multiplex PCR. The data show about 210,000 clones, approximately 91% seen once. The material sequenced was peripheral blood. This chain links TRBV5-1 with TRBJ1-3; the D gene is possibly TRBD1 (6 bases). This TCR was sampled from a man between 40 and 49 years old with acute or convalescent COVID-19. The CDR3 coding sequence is TGCGCCAGCAGCTTTGCAGGGGCCGCTGGAAACACCATATATTTT. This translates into CASSFAGAAGNTIYF.